This is a list of T cell receptor beta chains from one sample in a study of CD8 T cells in Susac syndrome. TCRdb reprocessed the immunoSEQ multiplex PCR reads with MiXCR, giving one entry per CDR3 protein. The sample yields 200,000 or so distinct CDR3 sequences, approximately 94% seen once. What was sequenced was CD4+ T cells from PBMCs. The receptors shown here come from a human donor with multiple sclerosis. Each CDR3 is given with its conserved first and last residue. A D gene is named only where the DNA matches it firmly. Where a row states a size, it is once, few, many or the class of an expanded clone; other rows omit it.

j_call v_call d_call clone_size cdr3_nt cdr3_aa
TRBJ2-7 TRBV14 TRBD1 - TGTGCCAGCAGCCAAGCGACAGGGAACCCCTACGAGCAGTACTTC CASSQATGNPYEQYF
TRBJ1-6 TRBV4-3 TRBD1 - TGCGCCAGCAGCCAATTGACAGGGGCCGAATATAATTCACCCCTCCACTTT CASSQLTGAEYNSPLHF
TRBJ2-5 TRBV9 TRBD2 - TGTGCCAGCAGCGTATCTGGGACTAGCGAGCTGGGGACCCAGTACTTC CASSVSGTSELGTQYF
TRBJ2-3 TRBV2 - - TGTGCCAGCAGTGTCACCCGGGATACGCAGTATTTT CASSVTRDTQYF
TRBJ2-1 TRBV11-2 - - TGTGCCAGCAGCCCCACACTCAACAATGAGCAGTTCTTC CASSPTLNNEQFF
TRBJ2-5 TRBV7-7 TRBD1 - TGTGCCAGCAGCGATAGTGGGACAGGGAGAGAGACCCAGTACTTC CASSDSGTGRETQYF
TRBJ2-7 TRBV3-1 TRBD1 once TGTGCCAGCAGCCCCCAGGACAGGGGGTTCCACTCCTACGAGCAGTACTTC CASSPQDRGFHSYEQYF
TRBJ2-7 TRBV12-3/TRBV12-4 - - TGTGCCAGCAGTCAAGCGGGCCCTTTTGAGCAGTACTTC CASSQAGPFEQYF
TRBJ1-5 TRBV29-1 - - TGCAGCGTTGAAGTGGGGGACAATCAGCCCCAGCATTTT CSVEVGDNQPQHF
TRBJ2-2 TRBV3-1 TRBD1 - TGTGCCAGCAGCCAGGGACAGGGGGATCCGAACACCGGGGAGCTGTTTTTT CASSQGQGDPNTGELFF
TRBJ2-3 TRBV2 - - TGTGCCAGCAGTGATACGCATACGCAGTATTTT CASSDTHTQYF
TRBJ1-1 TRBV15 - - TGTGCCACCAGCGTCAGGGTATGGAACACTGAAGCTTTCTTT CATSVRVWNTEAFF
TRBJ2-2 TRBV15 - - TGTGCCACCAGCAGAGGGGGAAAAAACAGGATAACCGGGGAGCTGTTTTTT CATSRGGKNRITGELFF
TRBJ2-1 TRBV4-1 - - TGCGCCAGCAGCCAAGAGGGGGTCTCCTACAATGAGCAGTTCTTC CASSQEGVSYNEQFF
TRBJ2-5 TRBV20-1 TRBD2 - TGCAGTGCTAGTAGGCTAGCGGTTCAAGAGACCCAGTACTTC CSASRLAVQETQYF
TRBJ1-2 TRBV28 - - TGTGCCAGCAGCCCCTTCCGGGTCTATGGCTACACCTTC CASSPFRVYGYTF
TRBJ2-3 TRBV6-5 - - TGTGCCAGCAGTTACGGGCAGGGCCGGGATACGCAGTATTTT CASSYGQGRDTQYF
TRBJ2-7 TRBV29-1 - - TGCAGCGTTTTGACGGGATACTACGAGCAGTACTTC CSVLTGYYEQYF
TRBJ2-7 TRBV2 TRBD1 - TGTGCCAGCAGAGCCGCTGGGACAGCCTACGAGCAGTACTTC CASRAAGTAYEQYF
TRBJ1-6 TRBV5-1 TRBD1 - TGTGCCAGCAGCCTGGGACAGGGTAATTCACCCCTCCACTTT CASSLGQGNSPLHF
TRBJ1-6 TRBV9 TRBD1 - TGTGCCAGCAGCGTAGGTCCGGGACAGATTAATTCACCCCTCCACTTT CASSVGPGQINSPLHF
TRBJ1-2 TRBV19 TRBD1 - TGTGCCAGTACCGTCACCGGGACAGCCTATGGCTACACCTTC CASTVTGTAYGYTF
TRBJ2-1 TRBV5-1 TRBD2 - TGCGCCAGCAGCTGGGGCGGGGGTGCCCCAGGATACAATGAGCAGTTCTTC CASSWGGGAPGYNEQFF
TRBJ2-5 TRBV3-1 - - TGTGCCAGCAGCAAGAGGATTCAAGAGACCCAGTACTTC CASSKRIQETQYF
TRBJ2-3 TRBV29-1 - - TGCAGCGTTGGGTGGGATACGCAGTATTTT CSVGWDTQYF
TRBJ2-3 TRBV12-5 - - TGTGCTAGTGGTCGGGGCCCGTCGTCTATCCCAGATACGCAGTATTTT CASGRGPSSIPDTQYF
TRBJ1-2 TRBV20-1 - - TGCAGTGCTAGAGACTCCACCGGGACTCATTATGGCTACACCTTC CSARDSTGTHYGYTF
TRBJ2-1 TRBV20-1 TRBD2 - TGCAGTGAAGGACGGGGGGGAAACAATGAGCAGTTCTTC CSEGRGGNNEQFF
TRBJ1-6 TRBV4-3 - - TGCGCCAGCAGCCAAGCGGGGGCGGGACCCCTCCACTTT CASSQAGAGPLHF
TRBJ2-1 TRBV29-1 TRBD1 - TGCAGCGCTCCCAGACAGGGGGCATCCTACAATGAGCAGTTCTTC CSAPRQGASYNEQFF
TRBJ2-5 TRBV29-1 TRBD2 - TGCAGCTGTAGGACTAGCGGGACGATTATCCAAGAGACCCAGTACTTC CSCRTSGTIIQETQYF
TRBJ2-3 TRBV18 TRBD1 - TGTGCCAGCTGCACAGGGGCCACAGATACGCAGTATTTT CASCTGATDTQYF
TRBJ2-7 TRBV27 - - TGTGCCAGCAGTTCCACAGGGTACCACTACGAGCAGTACTTC CASSSTGYHYEQYF
TRBJ1-1 TRBV29-1 TRBD1 - TGCAGCGTAAAGGGACAGTCAATGAACACTGAAGCTTTCTTT CSVKGQSMNTEAFF
TRBJ2-3 TRBV6-5 TRBD1 - TGTGCCAGCGGGGACAGAACAGATACGCAGTATTTT CASGDRTDTQYF
TRBJ2-7 TRBV27 - - TGTGCCAGCAGTCCTAATCCCCTTGGCAGGGGGTACTTC CASSPNPLGRGYF
TRBJ1-2 TRBV20-1 - - TGCAGTGCTAGAGGACAGGTCTATGGCTACACCTTC CSARGQVYGYTF
TRBJ2-7 TRBV25-1 - - TGTGCCAGCAGGGAGGGGGCGCGGTACGAGCAGTACTTC CASREGARYEQYF
TRBJ2-2 TRBV4-3 - - TGCGCCAGCAGCCAAGGTGTGCAGCTGATCGGGGAGCTGTTTTTT CASSQGVQLIGELFF
TRBJ1-2 TRBV11-3 - few TGTGCCAGCAGCTTAGATTTAACGCAAGATGGCTACACCTTC CASSLDLTQDGYTF
TRBJ2-3 TRBV7-9 TRBD2 - TGTGCCAGCACCCAAGGGTGGGCCAGCGGGGGGTTGTCGACGCAGTATTTT CASTQGWASGGLSTQYF
TRBJ2-5 TRBV29-1 - once TGCAGCGTCCAGGGTAAGAGAAAGGCAGAGACCCAGTACTTC CSVQGKRKAETQYF
TRBJ2-5 TRBV12-3/TRBV12-4 TRBD1 - TGTGCCAGCAGAAGGACAGGGGAGGTGACCCAGTACTTC CASRRTGEVTQYF